This TCR beta chain was captured in a study of T cells in Graves' hyperthyroidism and ophthalmopathy. Study-wide points: The blood repertoire included most of the expanded thyroid clonotypes above 0.001.

RNA transcripts yielded amplified TCR beta CDR3 regions. The HTBI set primed first-round TCR CDR3 RT-PCR. TCRdb re-called the multiplex PCR reads through MiXCR, storing one row per CDR3 protein. This sample carries approximately 400,000 distinct CDR3 sequences, about 14% of them seen once, and the ten largest clones take approximately 10%. This clonotype was observed at least ten times. Its specificity is not known. Orbital computed tomography and thyroid ultrasound, together with serum TRAb and thyroxine and clinical symptoms, were used for diagnoses. The CDR3 totals 14 residues. Germline loops: CDR1 DFQATT, CDR2 SNEGSKA (reference sequence). V was trimmed by 3 bases and J by 3 bases, leaving 15 bases between them.

J is TRBJ2-7 and V is TRBV20-1; a weak D match, TRBD2 (5 bases). The receptor comes from a woman aged 60 to 75 with Graves' hyperthyroidism. The source material was blood. The CDR3 loop reads CSASKGASYYEQYF. The CDR3 coding sequence is TGCAGTGCTAGTAAGGGAGCGTCGTACTACGAGCAGTACTTC.